This T cell receptor (beta chain) derives from a study of shared clonotypes between healthy human individuals (dated by TCRdb to the early 2020s). Regarding the complete study: Two women and a few men aged 18 to 49 years were included in the cohort. To increase sequencing depth and limit assay-specific biases, different laboratories used diverse techniques to prepare libraries and sequence TCR repertoires. Between about 0.85 and 9.5 billion PBMCs per donor were obtained by leukapheresis. To estimate repertoire size and how much clonotype sharing occurs between individuals, the study deeply sequenced the blood TCR repertoires of roughly 5 healthy adults. For each donor, CD4 naive and CD4 memory were each given three plates, CD8 naive was given two plates, and CD8 memory was given one plate. Findings and caveats that apply to the study as a whole: Sampling was restricted to blood, and TCR repertoires in tissues likely differ from the TCR repertoires found in blood. Sharing across a few donors was observed for approximately 5% of naive CD4, over 3% of naive CD8, 2% to 2.5% of memory CD4, and about 0.4% of memory CD8 clonotypes. Rarefaction of sorted-subset datasets indicated incomplete sequencing despite the large sequencing depth. Compared with non-shared clonotypes, the clonotypes found in all four sorted-subset donors had higher generation probabilities. Based on pairwise subsampling, the degree of clonotype sharing among donors was expected to be affected by sequencing depth. The small number of donors limited the genetic and exposure-history diversity represented. Estimated clonotype richness was generally larger for naive than for memory subsets.

Inclusive of the bounding cysteine and phenylalanine, the CDR3 is 14 residues long. Only CDR3 DNA remains: 42 bases, in frame from the first base. The germline V gene sets CDR1 to MDHEN and CDR2 to SYDVKM. V loses 7 bases of germline sequence and J loses 5 bases, and the interval between the two ends is 17 bases. Using the deep immunoSEQ assay, multiplex PCR amplified TCR CDR3 regions from genomic DNA. Genomic DNA extracted from each cell subset was distributed evenly over all wells of several immunoSEQ 96-well plates, and each plate served as one replicate. For sorted subsets, about 200 ng genomic DNA, equal to about 30,000 T cell genomes, was loaded into each replicate PCR. Purified libraries were quantified with a Qubit 3.0 fluorometer, sized on a Bioanalyzer 2100, and re-quantified with the KAPA Library Quantification kit. Every immunoSEQ 96-well plate was sequenced on a separate single-read 150-cycle Illumina NextSeq 550 flow cell. As for the authors' bioinformatics: Because the immunoSEQ output held only junctional sequences and lacked quality scores, the filtering could not match the filtering applied to full-length reads. To assign V/J genes and CDR3, sequences were annotated against IMGT germline references using PyIR, a Python wrapper for IgBLAST v1.9. Reads were removed for weak V/J assignments (E-value above 1e-6), missing CDR3, stop codons, out-of-frame junctions, or ambiguous translated residues. V3J clonotypes were defined as sequences sharing the same inferred V gene, J gene, and CDR3 amino acid sequence. To compute the percentage overlap between repertoires, the number of shared unique clonotypes was divided by the size of the smaller repertoire. Richness of each repertoire was evaluated using RTK rarefaction, the Chao1 estimator, and Recon v2.1 estimates of unobserved clonotypes. OLGA was used to compute generation probabilities for all TCRbeta clonotypes that the gDNA method yielded from a handful of donors. What TCRdb holds here is the immuneACCESS table cut down to in-frame rearrangements. Part of the clones is not present; checked against another copy, under half of the missing clones reflect an unresolved V gene, and the others are unexplained. V, J and clone size reflect that table, while D and trimming were determined from the DNA. The sample table shows about 2.2 million clones, and approximately 94% are seen once. The ten largest make up over 1.5% of the sample.

A remark on this clone: Its antigen has not been determined. The input lacks base qualities; no much larger clone sits a single base away.

CD8 naive samples consisted of CD45RO-negative cells that were positively selected for CCR7, yielding a CD45RA+CCR7+ population without TemRA cells. Healthy HIV-negative adults with no recently reported acute infections or vaccinations were included as donors. Every donor was a Caucasian adult living in Nashville, Tennessee, USA. After blood collection by leukapheresis, PBMCs were isolated using Ficoll-Histopaque density gradient centrifugation and then cryopreserved in the vapor phase of liquid nitrogen. Analytical flow cytometry was used to check the purity and quantity of every magnetically sorted T cell population. Each sorted fraction had its genomic DNA isolated and then quantified by UV absorbance on a Nanodrop 2000c.

Recombination connected TRBV28 to TRBJ1-1; TRBD1 might be the D gene, on 5 matching bases. Sequencing was carried out using naive CD8+ T cells from PBMCs. The cell subset or site label of this sample denotes: CD45RA+CCR7+. The receptor comes from a man aged 18 to 29 in good health. Some clones in this sample may be carry-over from other donors' samples. CDR3 sequence: CASMFGSGPTEAFF. The DNA reads as follows: TGTGCCAGCATGTTTGGGTCGGGACCGACTGAAGCTTTCTTT.